A single sample is the source of the 24 T cell receptor beta chains below, sequenced in a study of T cell repertoires in cytomegalovirus infection. Their antigen targets remain unknown. TCRdb re-called the reads through MiXCR, storing one row per CDR3 protein. The sample includes fewer than 130,000 distinct CDR3 sequences, approximately 45% of them seen just once. Material: CD8+ T cells from cultured PBMCs, obtained from culture after CMV antigen stimulation. The receptors were gathered from a human donor in good health (CMV status not recorded). Some clones in this sample may be carry-over from other donors' samples.

A single count supports this clonotype. The chain combines TRBV7-9 with TRBJ1-2; 8 bases align to TRBD1. Germline V gene data show CDR1 as SEHNR and CDR2 as FQNEAQ (reference sequence). The junction had 13 bases not matched to a gene; V was cut back by 1 base and J by 3 bases. The CDR3 has 18 residues. CDR3 sequence: CASSLGGRGRGVHYGYTF. DNA of the CDR3: TGTGCCAGCAGCTTAGGAGGCAGGGGGCGCGGTGTTCACTATGGCTACACCTTC.

The rearrangement uses TRBV12-3 or TRBV12-4 and TRBJ2-2; 7 nucleotides match TRBD2. The CDR3 sequence is 14 residues long. With 4 bases clipped from V and 7 bases from J, the junction kept 6 bases outside the gene matches. CDR3 sequence: CASSWLGGIGELFF. The CDR3 DNA follows: TGTGCCAGCAGTTGGTTGGGGGGGATCGGGGAGCTGTTTTTT.

The chain links TRBV27 to TRBJ1-1, with 7 positions matching TRBD1. The trim removed 3 bases at V and 5 bases at J, leaving 3 bases unmatched. This CDR3 has 13 residues. Germline V gene data show CDR1 as MNHEY and CDR2 as SMNVEV (reference sequence). In nucleotides, the CDR3 is TGTGCCAGCAGTTTGACAGGGTGGACTGAAGCTTTCTTT. Translated, it gives CASSLTGWTEAFF.

DNA for the CDR3: TGCAGCGCCTTCAGGGAAACCACAGATACGCAGTATTTT. Translating it yields CSAFRETTDTQYF. The V gene is TRBV29-1, the J gene TRBJ2-3; weak D call: TRBD1 (5 bases). Germline CDR1 SQVTM, CDR2 ANQGSEA. V was pared by 7 bases and J by 2 bases, with 13 bases between. CDR3 size: 13 residues.

This clonotype was counted ten times or more. The chain combines TRBV2 with TRBJ2-1, with D perhaps assigned TRBD1 or TRBD2 (5 bases each). Germline values: CDR1 SNHLY, CDR2 FYNNEI. The V end was cut by 2 bases, the J end by 6 bases, with 14 bases between. The CDR3 is 15 amino acids. The CDR3 sequence: CASSESGKGTNEQFF. DNA for the CDR3: TGTGCCAGCAGTGAATCGGGGAAAGGGACCAATGAGCAGTTCTTC.

The rearrangement uses TRBV11-2 and TRBJ1-1, with TRBD1 matching over 8 bases. The trim removed 1 base at V and 1 base at J, leaving 11 bases unmatched. CDR3 length: 18 residues. Germline CDR1 reads SGHAT; CDR2 reads FQNNGV. CDR3 protein: CASSLGPQGAGANTEAFF. The CDR3 DNA is TGTGCCAGCAGCTTAGGGCCGCAGGGGGCGGGGGCGAACACTGAAGCTTTCTTT. The entire variable domain, with the rest obtained from reference TRBV11-2 and TRBJ1-1, is as follows: EAGVAQSPRYKIIEKRQSVAFWCNPISGHATLYWYQQILGQGPKLLIQFQNNGVVDDSQLPKDRFSAERLKGVDSTLKIQPAKLEDSAVYLCASSLGPQGAGANTEAFFGQGTRLTVV.

This clonotype was counted only a few times. V is TRBV6-1 and J is TRBJ1-1, with a weak D call TRBD1 (6 bases). This CDR3 region has 15 residues. From germline, CDR1 is MNHNS and CDR2 SASEGT. Trimming cost V 0 bases and J 1 base, with 9 bases left between them. The CDR3 is CASSEAGGWNTEAFF. The DNA of the CDR3 is TGTGCCAGCAGTGAAGCTGGGGGCTGGAACACTGAAGCTTTCTTT.

The chain carries TRBV7-2 and TRBJ1-1, with TRBD1 identical over 8 bases. The germline gives CDR1 SGHTA, CDR2 FQGNSA. This CDR3 contains 15 residues. The V segment lost 5 bases and the J segment 4 bases; nucleotides outside the gene matches: 9. The CDR3: CASSTWTGSGTEAFF. In DNA, the CDR3 is TGTGCCAGCAGCACCTGGACAGGGTCCGGCACTGAAGCTTTCTTT.

This chain connects TRBV6-2 or TRBV6-3 to TRBJ2-7; D possibly corresponds to TRBD1 (5 bases). Germline assignment: CDR1 MNHEY and CDR2 SVGEGT. This CDR3 is 13 amino acids long. Trimming left V 5 bases short and J 2 bases short, with 10 bases between. The CDR3 spells CASSPRVTYEQYF. The CDR3 coding sequence is TGTGCCAGCAGTCCCAGGGTAACCTACGAGCAGTACTTC.

This clonotype has more than one count but fewer than ten. The chain employs TRBV7-7 and TRBJ2-3; 8 positions agree with TRBD2. This CDR3 spans 14 amino acids. With V trimmed by 5 bases and J by 4 bases, 5 bases remained unmatched. The V gene's germline CDR1 is SSHAT and CDR2 FNYEAQ (reference sequence). CDR3 amino acids: CASSASGFPDTQYF. The CDR3 DNA follows: TGTGCCAGCAGCGCTAGCGGGTTCCCAGATACGCAGTATTTT.

This clonotype was seen a few times. The chain is built from TRBV4-1 and TRBJ1-5; D gene uncertain. V shed 4 bases and J shed 5 bases, with 9 bases lying between them. The CDR3 contains 13 residues. Germline values: CDR1 MGHRA, CDR2 YSYEKL. CDR3 in amino acids: CASSRMEDQPQHF. As DNA, the CDR3 is TGCGCCAGCAGCCGTATGGAAGATCAGCCCCAGCATTTT.

V is TRBV2 and J is TRBJ1-1, with D unresolved. Germline V CDR1 and CDR2: SNHLY, FYNNEI. There are 15 residues in the CDR3. V lost 8 bases and J lost 6, with 22 bases in between. This CDR3 is CASVPNGYESAEAFF. CDR3 nucleotide sequence: TGTGCCAGCGTCCCAAACGGGTACGAGAGCGCTGAAGCTTTCTTT.

V and J are TRBV7-2 and TRBJ2-1; the match to TRBD2 covers 8 bases. Germline CDR1 reads SGHTA; CDR2 reads FQGNSA. The CDR3 has 14 residues. V was pared by 5 bases and J by 7 bases, with 7 bases of the junction left unmatched. CDR3 protein: CASSPSGGKNEQFF. In DNA form, the CDR3 reads TGTGCCAGCAGCCCGAGCGGGGGTAAGAATGAGCAGTTCTTC.

The V and J genes are TRBV4-1 and TRBJ1-2, with 7 bases fitting TRBD1. From germline, CDR1 is MGHRA and CDR2 YSYEKL. V shed 0 bases, J shed 0 bases, and the junction held 7 bases outside the gene matches. The length of the CDR3 is 17 residues. In nucleotides, the CDR3 is TGCGCCAGCAGCCAAGATCCGGGGGACAGCTCTAACTATGGCTACACCTTC. This encodes CASSQDPGDSSNYGYTF.

The V and J genes are TRBV7-6 and TRBJ2-1; no clear D. The ends were cut back, 1 base at V and 12 bases at J, with 7 bases in the middle. CDR1 and CDR2 (germline): SGHVS, FNYEAQ. The CDR3 has 11 residues. The CDR3 coding sequence is TGTGCCAGCAGCTTAGTTGATGTGCAGTTCTTC. Translated, it gives CASSLVDVQFF. Using reference TRBV7-6 and TRBJ2-1 for the parts outside the CDR3, the full variable domain is GAGVSQSPRYKVTKRGQDVALRCDPISGHVSLYWYRQALGQGPEFLTYFNYEAQQDKSGLPNDRFSAERPEGSISTLTIQRTEQRDSAMYRCASSLVDVQFFGPGTRLTVL.

The chain employs TRBV7-7 and TRBJ2-5, with unresolved D. The V gene's germline CDR1 is SSHAT and CDR2 FNYEAQ (reference sequence). The CDR3 loop spans 14 amino acids. Trimming stripped 5 bases from V and 0 bases from J, with 10 bases between. CDR3 bases: TGTGCCAGCAGCCGGACGGTGTACCAAGAGACCCAGTACTTC. This translates into CASSRTVYQETQYF.

This clonotype was counted ten times or more. The CDR3 nucleotides are TGCAGCGCCCAAGCTGCAAGCTCCTACGAGCAGTACTTC. It translates to CSAQAASSYEQYF. The rearrangement links TRBV29-1 to TRBJ2-7; D unresolved. Trimming removed 7 bases from V and 0 bases from J, with 13 bases in between. CDR1 is SQVTM, CDR2 ANQGSEA, per germline. The CDR3 is 13 amino acids.

Remarks on this clonotype: Given the absence of the conserved phenylalanine or tryptophan at the CDR3 end, a read error is likely. The rearrangement joins TRBV7-2 to TRBJ2-1; the D call may be TRBD1 or TRBD2 (6 bases each). This CDR3 has 19 residues. Trimming stripped 1 base from V and 5 bases from J, with 24 bases between. Germline values: CDR1 SGHTA, CDR2 FQGNSA. DNA for the CDR3: TGTGCCAGCAGCTTAGAGGGGGGTGCCATAGCCCTCGGGGACAATGAGCAGTTCTCC. This codes for CASSLEGGAIALGDNEQFS.

This chain joins TRBV7-6 and TRBJ2-2; D uncertain. Trimming pared 8 bases from V and 3 bases from J, leaving 10 bases between. Germline loops: CDR1 SGHVS, CDR2 FNYEAQ. This CDR3 has 13 residues. Here the CDR3 DNA reads TGTGCCAGCTCCGACTCTTACACCGGGGAGCTGTTTTTT. Protein sequence: CASSDSYTGELFF.

V gene TRBV2 combines with J gene TRBJ2-2; 8 bases are shared with TRBD2. This CDR3 contains 16 residues. The ends lost 8 bases at V and 0 bases at J; junction bases unmatched: 8. CDR1 is SNHLY, CDR2 FYNNEI, per germline. The CDR3 DNA reads as TGTGCCAGCGAGACAGGTAGCGGGGCGAACACCGGGGAGCTGTTTTTT. It is translated as CASETGSGANTGELFF.

This clonotype was found once. V is TRBV6-1 and J is TRBJ1-5, with D uncertain. Trimming pared 3 bases from V and 0 bases from J, leaving 9 bases between. Germline CDR1 is MNHNS and CDR2 is SASEGT. This CDR3 has 15 amino acids. CDR3 in amino acids: CASSETANSNQPQHF. CDR3 nucleotide sequence: TGTGCCAGCAGTGAGACGGCAAATAGCAATCAGCCCCAGCATTTT.

V and J are TRBV27 and TRBJ1-1; perhaps TRBD1 as D (5 bases). This CDR3 region has 12 residues. V lost 4 bases to trimming and J lost 7 bases, with 10 bases between them. Germline values: CDR1 MNHEY, CDR2 SMNVEV (reference sequence). The CDR3 DNA reads as TGTGCCAGCAGTTGGGTGGGGGGTGAAGCTTTCTTT. Protein product: CASSWVGGEAFF.

This chain joins TRBV7-8 and TRBJ2-3, with a possible D match to TRBD2 (6 bases). Between the trimmed V and J ends, which lost 5 bases and 0 bases, there was a span of 15 bases. This CDR3 spans 16 amino acids. Germline CDR1 reads SGHVS; CDR2 reads FQNEAQ. CDR3 in amino acids: CASSQRWRGSTDTQYF. CDR3 bases: TGTGCCAGCAGCCAAAGGTGGCGGGGTAGCACAGATACGCAGTATTTT.

This chain links TRBV2 with TRBJ2-2; tentatively, D is TRBD1 (6 bases). The CDR3 length is 17 residues. Germline V gives CDR1 SNHLY, CDR2 FYNNEI. Deletions cut 1 base from V and 4 bases from J, with 16 bases between. This CDR3 is CASSEELVGTTTGELFF. The CDR3 DNA follows: TGTGCCAGCAGTGAAGAGTTGGTCGGGACAACCACCGGGGAGCTGTTTTTT.